Sequencing of this T cell receptor (beta chain) was carried out in a study of Tregs in tolerant kidney transplant recipients. Unstimulated regulatory T cells (CD4+CD25+CD127-), CD4+CD25- non-regulatory cells, CD4 and CD8 cells were FACS-sorted from thawed PBMCs. Concerning this clone: Its antigen is currently unknown. The read finishes 3 residues shy of the CDR3 end, and the germline J gene is used to complete it.

Generated by immunoSEQ multiplex PCR, the TCRdb table keeps only in-frame clones and is missing some. This sample lists approximately 49,000 clones; its ten largest clones have about 0.85%. This CDR3 comprises 14 residues. Trimming cost V 9 bases and J 2 bases; bases outside gene matches: 3. CDR1 and CDR2 (germline): SNHLY, FYNNEI. Study findings and constraints: Antigen-driven expansion was suggested because donor-specific Tregs expanded more than all Tregs in tolerant patients. Changing PCR primers prevented nucleotide comparison between some patients' samples.

The sequences come from CD4+ T cells from blood, collected before the transplant. The chain couples TRBV2 to TRBJ2-3; 12 nucleotides line up with TRBD2. The clonotype originates from a human donor who received a combined kidney and bone marrow transplant. CDR3 amino acids: CASTSGRFTDTQYF. Partial CDR3 DNA: TGTGCCAGTACTAGCGGGAGGTTCACAGATACG.